This T cell receptor beta chain was identified during a study of response to subunit inactivated influenza vaccine (dated by TCRdb to the late 2010s). Background for the entire study: To follow how T cells responded to a trivalent subunit inactivated influenza vaccine, the researchers relied on deep quantitative profiling of the T cell receptor repertoire. Results and caveats for the whole study, not just this receptor: The authors proposed that each seasonal influenza vaccination may bring in only a limited number of new T cells.

Receptor amplification or capture employed RT-PCR. The reads were generated on an Illumina HiSeq 2500. The public reads were reanalyzed by TCRdb: fastp trimming at Q25, MiXCR alignment, in-frame beta chains only. Every CDR3 protein is listed once, alongside the most common genes and DNA of its rows. A total of 170,000 or so distinct CDR3 sequences appear in this sample, approximately 11% of them only once. 35% to 40% of the sample is taken by the ten largest. As regards this clonotype: This clone's antigen is unknown. Base quality data are lacking; no much larger clone is found one base away.

Its CDR3 holds 13 amino acids, cysteine through phenylalanine. CDR3 DNA is the only sequence kept; it has 39 bases, read in frame from the first base. The germline V gene (reference sequence) supplies CDR1 LGHDT and CDR2 YNNKEL. The germline V end is reduced by 10 bases and the J end by 4 bases; junction bases left unmatched: 7. Recombination connected TRBV3-1 to TRBJ2-1; 7 central bases correspond to TRBD1. The specimen comprised CD8+ T cells sorted from PBMCs, sampled around 25 months after vaccination. This TCR was recovered from a man aged 50 to 69 who received an inactivated influenza vaccine. Donor details come from another sample of the same person, matched by shared clones. The bases are TGTGCCACCGGACAGGAAACTTACAATGAGCAGTTCTTC. The resulting protein is CATGQETYNEQFF.